This section outlines one T cell receptor (beta chain) sequence together with its context. Repertoires were generated with immunoSEQ multiplex PCR, while TCRdb's copy carries only in-frame clones and drops some. The sample carries about 670,000 clones, 85% to 90% recorded once. These data originate in a study of blood T cell repertoires in COVID-19. The CDR3 has 15 residues. Looked up from germline, CDR1 is MNHEY and CDR2 is SVGAGI. V shed 7 bases, J shed 6 bases, and the junction held 6 bases outside the gene matches. The sample consisted of peripheral blood. This TCR derives from a woman aged 18-29 years with acute or convalescent COVID-19. The chain is built from TRBV6-5 and TRBJ2-2; 12 bases are shared with TRBD2. CDR3 bases: TGTGCCAGCATACCTTCTAGCGGGGGGGCCGGGGAGCTGTTTTTT. Amino acid sequence: CASIPSSGGAGELFF.